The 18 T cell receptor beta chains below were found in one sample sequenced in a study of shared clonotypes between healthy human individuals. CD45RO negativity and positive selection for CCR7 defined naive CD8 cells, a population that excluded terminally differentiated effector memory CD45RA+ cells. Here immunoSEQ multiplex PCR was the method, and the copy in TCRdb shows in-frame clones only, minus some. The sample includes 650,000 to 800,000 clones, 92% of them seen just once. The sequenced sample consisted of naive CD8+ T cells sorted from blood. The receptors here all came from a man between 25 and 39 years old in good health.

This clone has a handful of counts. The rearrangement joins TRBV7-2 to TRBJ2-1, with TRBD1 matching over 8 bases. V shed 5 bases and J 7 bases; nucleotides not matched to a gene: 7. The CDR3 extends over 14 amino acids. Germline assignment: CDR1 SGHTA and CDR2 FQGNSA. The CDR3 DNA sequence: TGTGCCAGCAGCCAGACAGGGGTTTGGAATGAGCAGTTCTTC. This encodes CASSQTGVWNEQFF.

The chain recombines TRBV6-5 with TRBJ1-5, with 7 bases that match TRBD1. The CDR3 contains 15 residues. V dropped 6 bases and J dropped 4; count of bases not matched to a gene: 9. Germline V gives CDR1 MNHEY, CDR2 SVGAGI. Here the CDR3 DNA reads TGTGCCAGCAGAAAAGGGGGACAGAGTAATCAGCCCCAGCATTTT. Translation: CASRKGGQSNQPQHF.

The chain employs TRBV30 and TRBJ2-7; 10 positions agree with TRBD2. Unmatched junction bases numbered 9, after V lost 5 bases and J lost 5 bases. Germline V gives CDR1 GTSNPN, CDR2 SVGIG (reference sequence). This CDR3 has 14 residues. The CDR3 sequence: CAWADLAGVDEQYF. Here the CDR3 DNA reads TGTGCCTGGGCCGATCTAGCGGGAGTAGACGAGCAGTACTTC.

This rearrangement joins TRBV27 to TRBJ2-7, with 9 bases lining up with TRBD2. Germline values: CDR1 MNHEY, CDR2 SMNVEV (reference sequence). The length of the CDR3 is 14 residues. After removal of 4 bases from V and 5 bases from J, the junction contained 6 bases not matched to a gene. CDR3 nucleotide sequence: TGTGCCAGCAGTTCTCTAGCGGGAAAAAACGAGCAGTACTTC. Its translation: CASSSLAGKNEQYF.

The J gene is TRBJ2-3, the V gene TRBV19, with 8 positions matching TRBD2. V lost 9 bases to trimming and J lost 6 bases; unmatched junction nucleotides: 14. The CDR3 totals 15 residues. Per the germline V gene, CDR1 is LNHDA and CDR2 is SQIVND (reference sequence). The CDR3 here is CASYDREGTGDTQYF. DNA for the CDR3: TGTGCCAGCTATGATCGGGAGGGGACCGGGGATACGCAGTATTTT.

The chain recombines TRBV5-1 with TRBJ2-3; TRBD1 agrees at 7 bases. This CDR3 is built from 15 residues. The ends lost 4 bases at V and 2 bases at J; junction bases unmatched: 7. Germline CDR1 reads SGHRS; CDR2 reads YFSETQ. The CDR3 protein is CASSVRQGATDTQYF. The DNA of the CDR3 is TGCGCCAGCAGCGTACGACAGGGAGCCACAGATACGCAGTATTTT.

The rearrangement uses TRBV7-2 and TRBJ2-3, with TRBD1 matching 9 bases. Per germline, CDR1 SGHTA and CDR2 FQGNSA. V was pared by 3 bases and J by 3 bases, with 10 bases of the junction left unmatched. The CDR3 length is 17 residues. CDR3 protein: CASSFPPGQGITDTQYF. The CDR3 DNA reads TGTGCCAGCAGCTTCCCGCCAGGACAGGGGATTACAGATACGCAGTATTTT.

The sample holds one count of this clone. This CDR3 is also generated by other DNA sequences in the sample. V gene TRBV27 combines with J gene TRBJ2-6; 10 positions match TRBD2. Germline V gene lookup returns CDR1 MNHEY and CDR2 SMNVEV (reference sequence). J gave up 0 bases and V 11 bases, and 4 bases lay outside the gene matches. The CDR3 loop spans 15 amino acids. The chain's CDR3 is CASTSGASGANVLTF. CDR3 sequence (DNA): TGTGCCTCAACTAGCGGGGCCTCTGGGGCCAACGTCCTGACTTTC.

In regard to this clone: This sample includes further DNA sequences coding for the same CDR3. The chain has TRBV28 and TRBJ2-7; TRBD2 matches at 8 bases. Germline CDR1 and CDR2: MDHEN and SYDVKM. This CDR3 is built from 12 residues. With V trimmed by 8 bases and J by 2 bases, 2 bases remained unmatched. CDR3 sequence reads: CASGLAAYEQYF. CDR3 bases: TGTGCCAGCGGACTAGCTGCCTACGAGCAGTACTTC. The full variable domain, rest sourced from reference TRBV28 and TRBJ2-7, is DVKVTQSSRYLVKRTGEKVFLECVQDMDHENMFWYRQDPGLGLRLIYFSYDVKMKEKGDIPEGYSVSREKKERFSLILESASTNQTSMYLCASGLAAYEQYFGPGTRLTVT.

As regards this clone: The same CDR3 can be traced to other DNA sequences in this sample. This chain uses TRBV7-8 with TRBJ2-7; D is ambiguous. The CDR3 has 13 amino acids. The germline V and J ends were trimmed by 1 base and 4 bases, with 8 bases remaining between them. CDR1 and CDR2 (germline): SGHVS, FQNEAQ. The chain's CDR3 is CASSLGLSYEQYF. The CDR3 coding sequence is TGTGCCAGCAGCTTAGGGCTGTCATACGAGCAGTACTTC.

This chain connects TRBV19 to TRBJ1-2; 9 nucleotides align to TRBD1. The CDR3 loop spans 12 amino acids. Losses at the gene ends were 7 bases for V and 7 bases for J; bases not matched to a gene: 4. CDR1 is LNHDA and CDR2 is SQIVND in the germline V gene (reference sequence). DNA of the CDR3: TGTGCCAGTACCACAGGGGGCTCTGGCTACACCTTC. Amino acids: CASTTGGSGYTF.

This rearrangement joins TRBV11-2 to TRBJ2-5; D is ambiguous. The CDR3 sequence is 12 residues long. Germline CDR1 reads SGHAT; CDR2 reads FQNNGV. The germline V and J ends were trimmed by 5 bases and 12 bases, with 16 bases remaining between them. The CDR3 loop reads CASSALSPQEYF. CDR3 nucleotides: TGTGCCAGCAGCGCCCTTAGCCCCCAGGAGTACTTC.

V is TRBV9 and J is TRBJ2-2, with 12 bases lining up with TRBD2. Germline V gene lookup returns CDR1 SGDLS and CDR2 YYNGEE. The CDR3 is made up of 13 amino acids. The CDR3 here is CATSGSRAGELFF. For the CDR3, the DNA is TGTGCGACTAGCGGGAGCCGTGCAGGGGAGCTGTTTTTT.

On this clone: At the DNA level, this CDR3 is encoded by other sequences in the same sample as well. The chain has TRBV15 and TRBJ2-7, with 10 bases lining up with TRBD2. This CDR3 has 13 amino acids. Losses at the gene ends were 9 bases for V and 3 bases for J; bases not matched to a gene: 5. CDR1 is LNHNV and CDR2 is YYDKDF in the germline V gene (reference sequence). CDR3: CATRTSGNYEQYF. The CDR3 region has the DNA TGTGCCACTAGGACTAGCGGAAACTACGAGCAGTACTTC.

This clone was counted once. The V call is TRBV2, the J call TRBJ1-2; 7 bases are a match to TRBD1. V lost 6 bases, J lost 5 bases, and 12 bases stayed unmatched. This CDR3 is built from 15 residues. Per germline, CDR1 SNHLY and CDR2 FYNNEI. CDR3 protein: CASRHFSGTDYGYTF. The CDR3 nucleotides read TGTGCCAGCAGGCACTTTTCCGGGACAGATTATGGCTACACCTTC.

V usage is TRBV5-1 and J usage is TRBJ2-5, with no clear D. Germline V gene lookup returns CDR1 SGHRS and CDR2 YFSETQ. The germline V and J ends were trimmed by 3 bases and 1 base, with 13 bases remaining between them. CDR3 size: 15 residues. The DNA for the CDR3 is TGCGCCAGCAGCTCAAACTTCCGGCCCCAAGAGACCCAGTACTTC. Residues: CASSSNFRPQETQYF.

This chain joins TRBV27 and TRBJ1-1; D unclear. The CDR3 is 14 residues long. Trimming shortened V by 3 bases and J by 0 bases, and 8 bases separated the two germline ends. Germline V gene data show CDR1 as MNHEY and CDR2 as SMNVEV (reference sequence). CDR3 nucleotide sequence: TGTGCCAGCAGTTTTGGGGAGATGAACACTGAAGCTTTCTTT. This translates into CASSFGEMNTEAFF.

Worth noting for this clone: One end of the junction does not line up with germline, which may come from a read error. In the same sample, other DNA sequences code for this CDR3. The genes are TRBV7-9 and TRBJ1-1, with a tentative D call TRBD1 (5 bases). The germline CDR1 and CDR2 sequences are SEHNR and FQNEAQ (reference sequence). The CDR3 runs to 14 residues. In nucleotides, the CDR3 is TGTGCTAGCAGCCCGACAGCCATGAACACTGAAGCTTTCTTT. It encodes CASSPTAMNTEAFF.